This T cell receptor beta chain was documented in a study of Ad26.COV2.S vaccination and SARS-CoV-2 variants. Across the study: The donor participated in the COV1001 trial, in its Ad26.COV2.S arm.

Comment on this clone: No antigen is known for it.

The table came from immunoSEQ multiplex PCR; TCRdb's copy has only in-frame clones and leaves some out. The repertoire holds hundreds of thousands of clones, with about 88% as singletons. Treatment: around 19 received Ad26.COV2.S at low or high dose, single or two shots; about five received placebo; per-sample allocation not given. Sampling occurred on day 63 after the first vaccine or placebo injection. The CDR3 runs 16 residues. Germline V lookup: CDR1 SGHTA, CDR2 FQGNSA. Trimming removed 0 bases from V and 2 bases from J, with 13 bases in between. Study observations and caveats: Breadth and depth estimates from TCRs may understate total T cell responses. Vaccinees reportedly had broad spike-specific CD8+ and CD4+ T cell responses.

The source of this sequence is a person between 18 and 60 years old who received the Ad26.COV2.S COVID-19 vaccine or a placebo. The V gene is TRBV7-2, the J gene TRBJ2-5; D not certain. Here the sequenced sample was peripheral blood, taken in a trial of Ad26.COV2.S vaccine versus placebo. The CDR3 is CASSLAGWGIQETQYF. CDR3 nucleotide sequence: TGTGCCAGCAGCTTAGCTGGTTGGGGTATACAAGAGACCCAGTACTTC.